One sample yielded the 25 T cell receptor beta chains listed below, sequenced in a study of T cell repertoires in cytomegalovirus infection (dated by TCRdb to about 2019). No antigen has been identified for these receptors. Sequenced on an Illumina HiSeq 1500. Using fastp trimming at Q25 and MiXCR clonotype assembly, TCRdb reanalyzed the public sequencing data and kept in-frame beta chains. Each record represents a unique CDR3 protein, reported with the most common genes and DNA among its rows. This sample is represented by some 700,000 distinct CDR3 sequences; around 31% of them were singletons. 18% of the sample rests with the top ten. Per the publication, the treatment or condition label means: in vitro stimulation with specific CMV peptide epitopes to enrich CMV-specific T cells. The specimen comprised cultured PBMCs, sampled from culture after CMV antigen stimulation. These receptors were taken from a human donor in good health (CMV status not recorded). Some clones in this sample may be carry-over from other donors' samples.

The rearrangement joins TRBV3-1 to TRBJ2-7; D is undetermined. Trimming pared 4 bases from V and 3 bases from J, leaving 13 bases between. The CDR3 totals 14 residues. Germline V gene lookup returns CDR1 LGHDT and CDR2 YNNKEL (reference sequence). The CDR3 bases are TGTGCCAGCAGCCCCTGGGGTCAGAACTACGAGCAGTACTTC. As protein: CASSPWGQNYEQYF.

V is TRBV5-5 and J is TRBJ1-1; TRBD1 aligns across 8 bases. V lost 5 bases, J lost 3 bases, and 6 bases stayed unmatched. This CDR3 has 14 residues. Germline lookup yields CDR1 SGHKS and CDR2 YYEKEE (reference sequence). CDR3 sequence (DNA): TGTGCCAGCAGATCGACAGGGGAATACACTGAAGCTTTCTTT. Amino acids: CASRSTGEYTEAFF.

The chain couples TRBV6-2 or TRBV6-3 to TRBJ2-3, with 8 nucleotides matching TRBD1. Germline CDR1 MNHEY, CDR2 SVGEGT. The CDR3 consists of 15 residues. J lost 3 bases, V lost 3 bases, and 5 bases had no gene match. CDR3 nucleotides: TGTGCCAGCAGTTATTTCGGGACAGGAACAGATACGCAGTATTTT. Amino acid sequence: CASSYFGTGTDTQYF.

The rearrangement uses TRBV11-2 and TRBJ1-5; D gene ambiguous. From germline, CDR1 is SGHAT and CDR2 FQNNGV. The CDR3 is 15 amino acids. The V gene lost 3 bases and the J gene lost 2 bases, with 11 bases spanning the gap. The CDR3 nucleotides read TGTGCCAGCAGCTTGGGAGTTAATGGCAATCAGCCCCAGCATTTT. As protein: CASSLGVNGNQPQHF.

In the case of this clonotype: Compared with germline, one end of the junction differs, possibly owing to a read error. The CDR3 spells CAGRELGGYQFYSNQPQHF. CDR3 in DNA: TGTGCCGGCAGGGAACTAGGGGGCTACCAATTTTATAGCAATCAGCCCCAGCATTTT. The V gene is TRBV27, the J gene TRBJ1-5; TRBD1 agrees at 7 bases. CDR1 is MNHEY and CDR2 is SMNVEV in the germline V gene (reference sequence). The CDR3 spans 19 residues.

Turning to this clonotype: A much larger clone differs by one base, so this may be a read error. This chain uses TRBV7-2 with TRBJ1-1, with D maybe TRBD1 (6 bases). The CDR3 contains 15 residues. The V and J ends lost 5 bases and 6 bases respectively, with 19 bases between them. From germline, CDR1 is SGHTA and CDR2 FQGNSA. The CDR3 sequence is CASSRTVQCTPEAFF. The DNA of the CDR3 is TGTGCCAGCAGCAGGACAGTTCAATGTACTCCTGAAGCTTTCTTT.

This sequence joins TRBV10-3 and TRBJ2-3; 11 bases are shared with TRBD1. The CDR3 is 18 amino acids. CDR1 and CDR2 (germline): ENHRY, SYGVKD. With V trimmed by 0 bases and J by 6 bases, 11 bases remained unmatched. DNA of the CDR3: TGTGCCATCAGTGAGTCCCGGACAGGGGGCTCGCCTAAGGATACGCAGTATTTT. It is translated as CAISESRTGGSPKDTQYF.

V is TRBV11-2 and J is TRBJ2-1, with 7 bases identical to TRBD2. With 7 bases clipped from V and 1 base from J, the junction kept 7 bases outside the gene matches. The CDR3 covers 15 residues. Germline-derived CDR1 and CDR2 are SGHAT and FQNNGV. The CDR3: CASTGLDLSYNEQFF. The CDR3 DNA reads TGTGCCAGCACCGGACTAGACCTTTCCTACAATGAGCAGTTCTTC.

This clonotype was counted many times. The V call is TRBV7-2, the J call TRBJ2-7, with 13 nucleotides matching TRBD2. Losses at the gene ends were 5 bases for V and 2 bases for J; bases not matched to a gene: 6. This CDR3 is 16 amino acids long. Looked up from germline, CDR1 is SGHTA and CDR2 is FQGNSA. The CDR3 spells CASSPQGTSGAYEQYF. The CDR3 DNA is TGTGCCAGCAGCCCTCAAGGGACTAGCGGGGCCTACGAGCAGTACTTC. Filled out from reference TRBV7-2 and TRBJ2-7, the complete variable domain reads GAGVSQSPSNKVTEKGKDVELRCDPISGHTALYWYRQSLGQGLEFLIYFQGNSAPDKSGLPSDRFSAERTGGSVSTLTIQRTQQEDSAVYLCASSPQGTSGAYEQYFGPGTRLTVT.

Only a few counts were recorded for this clonotype. J is TRBJ2-2 and V is TRBV7-2, with 7 positions matching TRBD2. The CDR3 is made up of 18 amino acids. The germline CDR1 and CDR2 sequences are SGHTA and FQGNSA. J lost 5 bases, V lost 0 bases, and 12 bases had no gene match. The CDR3 region is CASSLAPTSGKTTGELFF. The CDR3 nucleotides are TGTGCCAGCAGCTTAGCGCCAACCAGCGGGAAAACAACCGGGGAGCTGTTTTTT.

The rearrangement uses TRBV2 and TRBJ1-2; 7 bases map to TRBD1. This CDR3 is 15 amino acids long. CDR1 is SNHLY, CDR2 FYNNEI, per germline. Unmatched junction bases numbered 6, after V lost 5 bases and J lost 0 bases. CDR3: CASSYTGATNYGYTF. The CDR3 DNA follows: TGTGCCAGCAGTTACACAGGGGCGACTAACTATGGCTACACCTTC.

This chain connects TRBV6-5 to TRBJ2-1; TRBD2 aligns across 10 bases. Germline V gene sequence: CDR1 MNHEY, CDR2 SVGAGI. The CDR3 contains 17 residues. V was pared by 5 bases and J by 5 bases, with 12 bases of the junction left unmatched. For the CDR3, the DNA is TGTGCCAGCAGTCCTAAGCGGGGGGGCCAGGTCAACAATGAGCAGTTCTTC. Residues: CASSPKRGGQVNNEQFF.

The chain carries TRBV7-8 and TRBJ1-2, with D perhaps TRBD1 (5 bases). The length of the CDR3 is 16 residues. V lost 1 base to trimming and J lost 4 bases, with 16 bases between them. The germline V gene encodes CDR1 SGHVS and CDR2 FQNEAQ. The CDR3 DNA reads TGTGCCAGCAGCTTAGGGGGCGCGGAGTCAATCTATGGCTACACCTTC. Protein: CASSLGGAESIYGYTF.

In this sample, this clonotype turned up many times. The V gene is TRBV12-3 or TRBV12-4, the J gene TRBJ1-1, with a weak D call TRBD1 (6 bases). The CDR3 is 15 amino acids. Trimming left V 5 bases short and J 5 bases short, with 18 bases between. The CDR3 reads CASSPELGGGTEAFF. CDR3 nucleotide sequence: TGTGCCAGCAGTCCTGAGTTGGGAGGGGGAACTGAAGCTTTCTTT.

The chain links TRBV11-2 to TRBJ2-1; 13 bases fit TRBD2. The germline gives CDR1 SGHAT, CDR2 FQNNGV. The CDR3 covers 16 residues. The trim removed 5 bases at V and 8 bases at J, leaving 9 bases unmatched. CDR3 in amino acids: CASSPRLAGGVHEQFF. CDR3 DNA sequence: TGTGCCAGCAGCCCTCGACTAGCGGGGGGAGTTCATGAGCAGTTCTTC.

This chain joins TRBV2 and TRBJ2-3; possibly TRBD1 or TRBD2 for D (6 bases each). This CDR3 has 15 residues. The V and J ends lost 7 bases and 4 bases respectively, with 18 bases between them. Germline V gene sequence: CDR1 SNHLY, CDR2 FYNNEI. The CDR3: CASNTGLGGSDTQYF. In nucleotides, the CDR3 is TGTGCCAGCAACACAGGGTTAGGAGGGTCAGATACGCAGTATTTT.

The chain joins TRBV20-1 to TRBJ2-1; 8 bases fit TRBD2. CDR3 size: 16 residues. V dropped 3 bases and J dropped 1; count of bases not matched to a gene: 8. The germline gives CDR1 DFQATT, CDR2 SNEGSKA (reference sequence). The CDR3 protein is CSARISGANSYNEQFF. In DNA, the CDR3 is TGCAGTGCTAGGATTAGCGGGGCAAATTCCTACAATGAGCAGTTCTTC.

The chain employs TRBV7-2 and TRBJ2-5, with 7 bases aligning to TRBD2. The CDR3 is 16 amino acids. CDR1 and CDR2 from the germline V gene are SGHTA and FQGNSA. Trimming cost V 5 bases and J 0 bases; bases outside gene matches: 9. The CDR3 region is CASSHTLGGYQETQYF. For the CDR3, the DNA is TGTGCCAGCAGCCACACGTTGGGAGGGTACCAAGAGACCCAGTACTTC.

This chain uses TRBV6-1 with TRBJ2-5; a possible D gene is TRBD2 (6 bases). The CDR3 loop spans 15 amino acids. The V end was cut by 4 bases, the J end by 2 bases, with 14 bases between. CDR1 is MNHNS and CDR2 is SASEGT in the germline V gene. The CDR3 here is CASSAMGGLQETQYF. CDR3 DNA sequence: TGTGCCAGCAGTGCGATGGGGGGTTTACAAGAGACCCAGTACTTC.

This chain links TRBV23-1 with TRBJ1-5; 7 nucleotides align to TRBD1. TRBV23-1 is treated as an ORF (open reading frame) with a function not yet certain. V lost 6 bases and J lost 3; bases outside the gene matches: 17. The CDR3 has 18 residues. The CDR3 DNA follows: TGCGCCAGCAGACCCGCCTCCGGGACAGACTACTTCAATCAGCCCCAGCATTTT. This translates into CASRPASGTDYFNQPQHF.

The sample holds a few counts of this clonotype. This chain joins TRBV4-1 and TRBJ2-7; 11 bases are a match to TRBD2. With V trimmed by 1 base and J by 3 bases, 5 bases remained unmatched. CDR3 length: 16 residues. Germline values: CDR1 MGHRA, CDR2 YSYEKL. CDR3 coding DNA: TGCGCCAGCAGCCAAGTTATAACTAGCGGGGGCTACGAGCAGTACTTC. Amino acid sequence: CASSQVITSGGYEQYF.

The chain couples TRBV7-9 to TRBJ1-2; D might be TRBD1 (5 bases). V was clipped by 4 bases and J by 1 base, with 10 bases between them. CDR1 and CDR2 (germline): SEHNR, FQNEAQ (reference sequence). There are 14 residues in the CDR3. The CDR3 loop reads CASSSGRRNYGYTF. The CDR3 region has the DNA TGTGCCAGCAGCTCGGGACGGCGTAACTATGGCTACACCTTC.

This clonotype was seen a handful of times. This chain joins TRBV5-4 and TRBJ2-5; 8 nucleotides match TRBD2. Germline V lookup: CDR1 SGHNT, CDR2 YYREEE (reference sequence). The V segment lost 4 bases and the J segment 0 bases; nucleotides outside the gene matches: 8. The CDR3 loop spans 16 amino acids. CDR3 sequence (DNA): TGTGCCAGCAGCCCCACTAGCGGAAAGTACCAAGAGACCCAGTACTTC. Its protein product is CASSPTSGKYQETQYF.

This clonotype has at least ten counts. The chain is built from TRBV7-2 and TRBJ2-1; D unresolved. This CDR3 is built from 15 residues. The V end lost 5 bases, the J end lost 0 bases, and 11 bases lay between the germline ends. CDR1 and CDR2 (germline): SGHTA, FQGNSA. The CDR3 region is CASSQGSVSYNEQFF. CDR3 coding DNA: TGTGCCAGCAGCCAAGGTAGTGTCTCCTACAATGAGCAGTTCTTC.

This clonotype was counted only a few times. This chain uses TRBV7-2 with TRBJ1-1, with D uncertain. The CDR3 sequence is 12 residues long. Trimming removed 7 bases from V and 5 bases from J, with 11 bases in between. CDR1 and CDR2 from the germline V gene are SGHTA and FQGNSA. In DNA, the CDR3 is TGTGCCAGCACCCTGACCACTACTGAAGCTTTCTTT. This sequence encodes CASTLTTTEAFF.